Sequencing of this TCR beta chain was carried out in a study of T cell responses to AZD1222 COVID-19 vaccine. Notes on the study in general: Rises in breadth and depth of Spike-specific TCRs came after two AZD1222 doses. Only 5 or 6 people who got AZD1222 tested seropositive at baseline. Spike was spanned by vaccine-associated CD4 TCRs, with dominance at 160-218 and 743-854.

The table came from immunoSEQ multiplex PCR; TCRdb's copy has only in-frame clones and leaves some out. Of 130,000 or so clones listed, 70% to 90% are singletons. The CDR3 is 13 residues long. The V and J ends lost 5 bases and 5 bases respectively, with 11 bases between them. CDR1 and CDR2 from the germline V gene are SGHTA and FQGTGA. On this clone itself: Its antigen is undetermined.

The gene calls are TRBV7-3 and TRBJ2-3, with D tentatively TRBD2 (7 bases). The starting material was peripheral blood, obtained on day 0 of AZD1222 vaccination. This sequence was found in an adult in good health. CDR3 coding DNA: TGTGCCAGCAGCCCGGGGGGCGGAGATACGCAGTATTTT. This codes for CASSPGGGDTQYF.